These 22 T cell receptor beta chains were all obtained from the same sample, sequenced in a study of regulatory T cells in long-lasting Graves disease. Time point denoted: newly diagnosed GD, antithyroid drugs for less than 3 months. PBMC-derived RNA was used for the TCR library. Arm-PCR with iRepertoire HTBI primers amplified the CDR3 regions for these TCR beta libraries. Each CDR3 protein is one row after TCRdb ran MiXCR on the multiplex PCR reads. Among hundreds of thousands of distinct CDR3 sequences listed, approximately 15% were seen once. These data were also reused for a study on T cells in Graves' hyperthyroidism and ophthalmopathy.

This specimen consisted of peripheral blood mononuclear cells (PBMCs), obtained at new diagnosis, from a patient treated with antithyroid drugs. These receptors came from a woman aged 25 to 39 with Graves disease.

CDR3 residues: CASSPPTGGETDTQYF. CDR3 DNA: TGTGCCAGCTCACCACCTACGGGAGGAGAGACAGATACGCAGTATTTT. This chain joins TRBV11-2 and TRBJ2-3; 7 nucleotides align to TRBD2. Losses at the gene ends were 8 bases for V and 3 bases for J; bases not matched to a gene: 14. Germline CDR1 reads SGHAT; CDR2 reads FQNNGV. The CDR3 length is 16 residues.

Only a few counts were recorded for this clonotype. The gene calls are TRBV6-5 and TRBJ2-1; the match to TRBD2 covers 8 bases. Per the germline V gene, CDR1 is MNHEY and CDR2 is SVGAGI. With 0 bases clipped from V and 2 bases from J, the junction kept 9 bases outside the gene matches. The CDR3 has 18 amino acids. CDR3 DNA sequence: TGTGCCAGCAGTTACTCGAGCGGGAGTTGGTTGACCTACAATGAGCAGTTCTTC. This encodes CASSYSSGSWLTYNEQFF.

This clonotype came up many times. The CDR3 sequence: CAWSVELNTEAFF. The DNA of the CDR3 is TGTGCCTGGAGTGTTGAGCTAAACACTGAAGCTTTCTTT. V is TRBV30 and J is TRBJ1-1; D uncertain. The CDR3 loop spans 13 amino acids. Trimming pared 0 bases from V and 2 bases from J, leaving 7 bases between. CDR1 is GTSNPN, CDR2 SVGIG, per germline (reference sequence). The full variable domain, rest sourced from reference TRBV30 and TRBJ1-1, is SQTIHQWPATLVQPVGSPLSLECTVEGTSNPNLYWYRQAAGRGLQLLFYSVGIGQISSEVPQNLSASRPQDRQFILSSKKLLLSDSGFYLCAWSVELNTEAFFGQGTRLTVV.

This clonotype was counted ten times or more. This CDR3 reads CASSNDDMGVYGYTF. CDR3 sequence (DNA): TGTGCCAGCAGCAACGATGACATGGGAGTCTATGGCTACACCTTC. The chain recombines TRBV6-1 with TRBJ1-2; D not certain. Germline CDR1 MNHNS, CDR2 SASEGT. V was pared by 6 bases and J by 4 bases, with 18 bases between. This CDR3 is 15 amino acids long.

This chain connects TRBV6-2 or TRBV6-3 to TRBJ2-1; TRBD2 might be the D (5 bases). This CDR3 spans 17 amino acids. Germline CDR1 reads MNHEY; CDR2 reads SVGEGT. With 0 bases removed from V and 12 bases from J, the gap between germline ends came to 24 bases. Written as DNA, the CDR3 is TGTGCCAGCAGTTACTCGATACTGGAAGGTCGTCACGAGGGGCAGTTCTTC. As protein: CASSYSILEGRHEGQFF.

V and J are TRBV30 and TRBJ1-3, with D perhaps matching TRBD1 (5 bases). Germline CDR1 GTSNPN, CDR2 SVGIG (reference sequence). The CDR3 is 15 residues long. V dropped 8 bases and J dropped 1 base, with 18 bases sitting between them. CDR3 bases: TGTGCCGCCAAGCGGGGCAGGGTATCTGGAAACACCATATATTTT. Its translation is CAAKRGRVSGNTIYF. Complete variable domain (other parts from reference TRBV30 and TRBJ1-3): SQTIHQWPATLVQPVGSPLSLECTVEGTSNPNLYWYRQAAGRGLQLLFYSVGIGQISSEVPQNLSASRPQDRQFILSSKKLLLSDSGFYLCAAKRGRVSGNTIYFGEGSWLTVV.

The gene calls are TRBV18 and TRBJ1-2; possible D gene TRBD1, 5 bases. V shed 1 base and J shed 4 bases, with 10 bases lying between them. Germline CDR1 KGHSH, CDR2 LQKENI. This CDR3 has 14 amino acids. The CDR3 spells CASSPQGTGYGYTF. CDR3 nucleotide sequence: TGTGCCAGCTCACCACAGGGGACGGGCTATGGCTACACCTTC.

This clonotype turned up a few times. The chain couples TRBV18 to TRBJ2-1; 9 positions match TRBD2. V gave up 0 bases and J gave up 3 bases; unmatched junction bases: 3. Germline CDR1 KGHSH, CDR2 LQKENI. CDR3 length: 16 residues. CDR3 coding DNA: TGTGCCAGCTCACCACCTAGCGGGAGTGGCTACAATGAGCAGTTCTTC. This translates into CASSPPSGSGYNEQFF.

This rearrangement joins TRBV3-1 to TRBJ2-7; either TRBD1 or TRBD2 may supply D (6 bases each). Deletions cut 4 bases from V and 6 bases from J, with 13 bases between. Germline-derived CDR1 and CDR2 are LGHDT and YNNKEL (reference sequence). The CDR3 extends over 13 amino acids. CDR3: CASSRAGEVEQYF. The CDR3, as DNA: TGTGCCAGCAGCCGGGCAGGGGAGGTCGAGCAGTACTTC.

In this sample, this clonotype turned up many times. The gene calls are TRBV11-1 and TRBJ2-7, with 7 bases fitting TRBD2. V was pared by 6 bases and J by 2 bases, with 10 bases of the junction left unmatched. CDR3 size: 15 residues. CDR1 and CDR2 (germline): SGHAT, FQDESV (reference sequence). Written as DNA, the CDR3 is TGTGCCAGCAGTCAACGGGGCGGGAGTGCCTACGAGCAGTACTTC. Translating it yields CASSQRGGSAYEQYF.

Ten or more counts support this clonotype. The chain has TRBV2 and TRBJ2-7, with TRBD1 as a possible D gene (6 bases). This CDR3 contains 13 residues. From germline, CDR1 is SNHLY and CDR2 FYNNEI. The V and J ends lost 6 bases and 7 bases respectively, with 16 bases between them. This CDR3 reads CASRGTWLGEQYF. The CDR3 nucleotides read TGTGCCAGCAGAGGGACATGGTTGGGGGAGCAGTACTTC.

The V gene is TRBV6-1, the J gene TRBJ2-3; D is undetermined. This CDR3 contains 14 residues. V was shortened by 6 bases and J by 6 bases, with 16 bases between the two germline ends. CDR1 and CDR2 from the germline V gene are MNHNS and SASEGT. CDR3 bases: TGTGCCAGCAGACCTGGGTTCCTTTACGATACGCAGTATTTT. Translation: CASRPGFLYDTQYF.

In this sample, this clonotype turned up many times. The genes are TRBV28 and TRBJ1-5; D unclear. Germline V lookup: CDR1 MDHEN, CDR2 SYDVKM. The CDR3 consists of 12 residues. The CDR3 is CASWRIDQPQHF. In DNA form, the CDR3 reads TGTGCGTCGTGGAGAATCGATCAGCCCCAGCATTTT.

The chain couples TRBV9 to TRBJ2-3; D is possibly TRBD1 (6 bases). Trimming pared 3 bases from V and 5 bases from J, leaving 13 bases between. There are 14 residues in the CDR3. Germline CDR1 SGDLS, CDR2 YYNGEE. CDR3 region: CASSAAGQKDTQYF. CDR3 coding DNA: TGTGCCAGCAGCGCCGCAGGACAGAAAGATACGCAGTATTTT.

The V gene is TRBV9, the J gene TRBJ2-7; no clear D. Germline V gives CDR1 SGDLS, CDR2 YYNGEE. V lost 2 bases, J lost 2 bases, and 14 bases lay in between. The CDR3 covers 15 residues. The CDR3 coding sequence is TGTGCCAGCAGCGTGGTGGGAACGGTCACCTACGAGCAGTACTTC. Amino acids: CASSVVGTVTYEQYF.

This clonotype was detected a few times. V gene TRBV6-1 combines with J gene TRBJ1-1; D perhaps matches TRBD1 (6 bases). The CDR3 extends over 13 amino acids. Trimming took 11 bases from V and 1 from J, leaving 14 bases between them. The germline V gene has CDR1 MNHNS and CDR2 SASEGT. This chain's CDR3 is CAAGGEGNTEAFF. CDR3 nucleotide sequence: TGTGCCGCCGGGGGCGAAGGGAACACTGAAGCTTTCTTT.

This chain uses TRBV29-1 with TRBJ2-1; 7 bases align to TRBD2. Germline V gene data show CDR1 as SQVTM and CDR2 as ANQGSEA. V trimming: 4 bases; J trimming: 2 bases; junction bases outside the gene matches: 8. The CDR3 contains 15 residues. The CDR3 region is CSVVWGGGTYNEQFF. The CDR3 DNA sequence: TGCAGCGTTGTGTGGGGGGGAGGGACCTACAATGAGCAGTTCTTC.

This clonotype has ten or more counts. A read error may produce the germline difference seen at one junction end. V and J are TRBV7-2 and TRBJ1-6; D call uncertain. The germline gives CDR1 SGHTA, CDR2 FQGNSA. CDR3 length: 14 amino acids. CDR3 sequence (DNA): TGTGCCAGCAGCCTAGCTGCGGTGAATTCACCCCTCCACTTT. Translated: CASSLAAVNSPLHF.

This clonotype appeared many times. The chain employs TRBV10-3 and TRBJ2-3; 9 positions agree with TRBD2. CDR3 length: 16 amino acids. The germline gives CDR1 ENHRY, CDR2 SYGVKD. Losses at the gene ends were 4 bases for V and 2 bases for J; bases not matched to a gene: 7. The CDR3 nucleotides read TGTGCCATCAGTGCTGGACTAGCGCAATACACAGATACGCAGTATTTT. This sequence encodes CAISAGLAQYTDTQYF.

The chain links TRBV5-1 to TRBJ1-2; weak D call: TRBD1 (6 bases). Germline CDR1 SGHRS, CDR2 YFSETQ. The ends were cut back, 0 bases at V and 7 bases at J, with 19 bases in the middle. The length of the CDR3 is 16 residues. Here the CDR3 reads CASSLVQGLNPIGYTF. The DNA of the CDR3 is TGCGCCAGCAGCTTGGTTCAGGGGTTGAACCCCATTGGCTACACCTTC. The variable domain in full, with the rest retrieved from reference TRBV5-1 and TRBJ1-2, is KAGVTQTPRYLIKTRGQQVTLSCSPISGHRSVSWYQQTPGQGLQFLFEYFSETQRNKGNFPGRFSGRQFSNSRSEMNVSTLELGDSALYLCASSLVQGLNPIGYTFGSGTRLTVV.

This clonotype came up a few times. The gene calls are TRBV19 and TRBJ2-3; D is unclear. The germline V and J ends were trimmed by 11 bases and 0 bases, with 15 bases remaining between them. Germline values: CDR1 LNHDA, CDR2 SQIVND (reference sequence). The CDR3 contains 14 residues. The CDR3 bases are TGTGCCTCGCACCGGTCCGCTAGCACAGATACGCAGTATTTT. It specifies CASHRSASTDTQYF.

The CDR3 reads CASSVNPPQTDTQYF. The CDR3 bases are TGTGCCAGCAGCGTAAATCCCCCACAGACAGATACGCAGTATTTT. The V and J genes are TRBV9 and TRBJ2-3; no reliable D call. The length of the CDR3 is 15 residues. Germline V gene lookup returns CDR1 SGDLS and CDR2 YYNGEE. Trimming removed 1 base at V and 3 bases at J, with 12 bases between.